A single sample is the source of the 22 T cell receptor beta chains below, sequenced in a study of T cell responses to AZD1222 COVID-19 vaccine. Here immunoSEQ multiplex PCR was the method, and the copy in TCRdb shows in-frame clones only, minus some. The sample holds approximately 140,000 clones; roughly 90% are singletons and the top ten take about 3%. Specimen: peripheral blood, collected on day 0 of AZD1222 vaccination. These receptors were collected from an adult in good health.

This clone occurred a few times. This chain uses TRBV18 with TRBJ1-1; 12 bases are a match to TRBD1. V dropped 1 base and J dropped 5; count of bases not matched to a gene: 8. This CDR3 is built from 17 residues. Looked up from germline, CDR1 is KGHSH and CDR2 is LQKENI. Written as DNA, the CDR3 is TGTGCCAGCTCACCACTCCGGGACAGGGGGCTGGATACTGAAGCTTTCTTT. It encodes CASSPLRDRGLDTEAFF.

The rearrangement uses TRBV6-5 and TRBJ2-2; D is unclear. Germline V lookup: CDR1 MNHEY, CDR2 SVGAGI. The V and J ends lost 0 bases and 8 bases respectively, with 7 bases between them. The CDR3 runs to 13 residues. CDR3 sequence (DNA): TGTGCCAGCAGTTACTCAAGCTCGGGGGAGCTGTTTTTT. This translates into CASSYSSSGELFF.

J is TRBJ1-2 and V is TRBV11-2, with D tentatively TRBD1 (5 bases). This CDR3 is built from 13 residues. Germline CDR1 SGHAT, CDR2 FQNNGV. Trimming cost V 1 base and J 6 bases, with 9 bases left between them. CDR3 sequence (DNA): TGTGCCAGCAGCTTAGTACAGGCGCATGGCTACACCTTC. Residues: CASSLVQAHGYTF.

V and J are TRBV19 and TRBJ1-1, with 12 bases that match TRBD1. Germline loops: CDR1 LNHDA, CDR2 SQIVND (reference sequence). Losses at the gene ends were 6 bases for V and 2 bases for J; bases not matched to a gene: 7. This CDR3 has 16 amino acids. The CDR3 DNA follows: TGTGCCAGTAGCCGGGACAGGGGGCCCTCTAACACTGAAGCTTTCTTT. Its protein product is CASSRDRGPSNTEAFF.

The CDR3 reads CASSLRSGNTEAFF. CDR3 coding DNA: TGCGCCAGCAGCTTGAGGTCGGGGAACACTGAAGCTTTCTTT. V usage is TRBV5-1 and J usage is TRBJ1-1; D not certain. The germline gives CDR1 SGHRS, CDR2 YFSETQ. Trimming stripped 1 base from V and 1 base from J, with 8 bases between. The length of the CDR3 is 14 residues.

The V and J genes are TRBV28 and TRBJ2-1; either TRBD1 or TRBD2 may supply D (6 bases each). Trimming removed 2 bases from V and 0 bases from J, with 8 bases in between. The CDR3 has 15 residues. Germline-derived CDR1 and CDR2 are MDHEN and SYDVKM. Written as DNA, the CDR3 is TGTGCCAGCAGTTTAGGAGGGGGCTCCTACAATGAGCAGTTCTTC. It yields the protein CASSLGGGSYNEQFF.

J is TRBJ1-6 and V is TRBV11-2, with D possibly TRBD1 on 5 matching bases. Germline loops: CDR1 SGHAT, CDR2 FQNNGV. CDR3 length: 17 residues. V dropped 0 bases and J dropped 5 bases, with 14 bases sitting between them. The CDR3 protein is CASSLDPGRGDNSPLHF. The CDR3 DNA sequence: TGTGCCAGCAGCTTAGATCCGGGGAGGGGAGATAATTCACCCCTCCACTTT. Full variable domain (rest looked up from reference TRBV11-2 and TRBJ1-6): EAGVAQSPRYKIIEKRQSVAFWCNPISGHATLYWYQQILGQGPKLLIQFQNNGVVDDSQLPKDRFSAERLKGVDSTLKIQPAKLEDSAVYLCASSLDPGRGDNSPLHFGNGTRLTVT.

V and J are TRBV2 and TRBJ1-1; TRBD1 is a possible D gene (5 bases). The CDR3 length is 14 residues. Germline CDR1 is SNHLY and CDR2 is FYNNEI. V was pared by 4 bases and J by 0 bases, with 9 bases between. This chain's CDR3 is CASSVGGMNTEAFF. The CDR3 region has the DNA TGTGCCAGCAGTGTGGGGGGGATGAACACTGAAGCTTTCTTT.

V and J are TRBV27 and TRBJ2-7; 8 bases are shared with TRBD1. Unmatched junction bases numbered 11, after V lost 5 bases and J lost 2 bases. Germline V gene data show CDR1 as MNHEY and CDR2 as SMNVEV (reference sequence). The CDR3 contains 16 residues. The CDR3 loop is CASSQRFGTGPYEQYF. The CDR3 nucleotides read TGTGCCAGCAGTCAGAGATTTGGGACAGGACCCTACGAGCAGTACTTC.

The table lists this clone with many counts. The rearrangement uses TRBV7-9 and TRBJ2-7; 15 positions match TRBD2. The CDR3 length is 19 residues. Germline V gene data show CDR1 as SEHNR and CDR2 as FQNEAQ (reference sequence). V trimming: 1 base; J trimming: 0 bases; junction bases outside the gene matches: 7. CDR3 sequence: CASSLEPGLAGGSSYEQYF. The DNA for the CDR3 is TGTGCCAGCAGCTTAGAGCCGGGACTAGCGGGAGGTAGCTCCTACGAGCAGTACTTC.

The sample holds one count of this clone. This rearrangement joins TRBV10-3 to TRBJ2-5; 8 bases align to TRBD2. V was clipped by 3 bases and J by 5 bases; unmatched bases: 5. The germline CDR1 and CDR2 sequences are ENHRY and SYGVKD. The CDR3 runs 14 residues. The CDR3 here is CAISEWRGVETQYF. The CDR3, as DNA: TGTGCCATCAGTGAATGGCGGGGGGTTGAGACCCAGTACTTC.

The gene calls are TRBV7-9 and TRBJ1-1; no clear D gene. This CDR3 contains 14 residues. Germline loops: CDR1 SEHNR, CDR2 FQNEAQ (reference sequence). Deletions cut 4 bases from V and 1 base from J, with 10 bases between. CDR3 protein: CASSSTAGNTEAFF. The CDR3 bases are TGTGCCAGCAGCTCGACTGCGGGGAACACTGAAGCTTTCTTT.

The chain links TRBV18 to TRBJ2-2, with D perhaps TRBD2 (6 bases). CDR3 length equals 17 residues. Germline values: CDR1 KGHSH, CDR2 LQKENI. The V gene lost 1 base and the J gene lost 3 bases, with 15 bases spanning the gap. The CDR3 protein is CASSPRQASEYTGELFF. CDR3 coding DNA: TGTGCCAGCTCACCACGTCAGGCTAGCGAGTACACCGGGGAGCTGTTTTTT.

The rearrangement links TRBV28 to TRBJ2-2, with D perhaps matching TRBD1 (5 bases). The CDR3 sequence is 17 residues long. In germline, CDR1 is MDHEN, CDR2 SYDVKM. V was cut by 5 bases and J by 4 bases, with 20 bases left in between. The CDR3 region has the DNA TGTGCCAGCAGTACATCCATTAGGGGTCTGGGCACCGGGGAGCTGTTTTTT. It yields the protein CASSTSIRGLGTGELFF.

V is TRBV28 and J is TRBJ2-2; D perhaps matches TRBD2 (5 bases). In germline, CDR1 is MDHEN, CDR2 SYDVKM. Deletions cut 3 bases from V and 4 bases from J, with 9 bases between. This CDR3 region has 14 residues. The CDR3 nucleotides read TGTGCCAGCAGTTTCGCCGCGGGCACCGGGGAGCTGTTTTTT. Amino acids: CASSFAAGTGELFF.

This chain joins TRBV7-2 and TRBJ2-3; either TRBD1 or TRBD2 may fit D (5 bases each). Germline CDR1 is SGHTA and CDR2 is FQGNSA. The germline V and J ends were trimmed by 1 base and 6 bases, with 11 bases remaining between them. CDR3 length: 14 residues. DNA for the CDR3: TGTGCCAGCAGCTTAGGGGGGTCGTGGGATACGCAGTATTTT. The encoded protein is CASSLGGSWDTQYF.

This clone was seen only once. The chain joins TRBV28 to TRBJ2-1, with D possibly being TRBD1 (5 bases). The CDR3 spans 15 residues. Germline-derived CDR1 and CDR2 are MDHEN and SYDVKM. V gave up 6 bases and J gave up 8 bases, with 20 bases separating them. In nucleotides, the CDR3 is TGTGCCAGCAGCAAGACCAGGGAAGGTAAGGATGAGCAGTTCTTC. Its protein is CASSKTREGKDEQFF.

This chain links TRBV2 with TRBJ2-7; 7 nucleotides agree with TRBD1. This CDR3 has 17 amino acids. Germline loops: CDR1 SNHLY, CDR2 FYNNEI. Trimming at V came to 7 bases and at J to 2 bases, leaving 17 bases not matched to a gene. CDR3 in amino acids: CASTRGRQGVFAYEQYF. For the CDR3, the DNA is TGTGCCAGCACCCGAGGGAGACAGGGAGTATTTGCCTACGAGCAGTACTTC.

This rearrangement joins TRBV6-2 or TRBV6-3 to TRBJ1-2; 7 nucleotides align to TRBD1. The CDR3 length is 14 residues. The germline gives CDR1 MNHEY, CDR2 SVGEGT. Trimming cost V 5 bases and J 2 bases; bases outside gene matches: 5. CDR3 amino acids: CASSRDSLNYGYTF. CDR3 DNA sequence: TGTGCCAGCAGTCGGGACAGCCTAAACTATGGCTACACCTTC.

V and J are TRBV28 and TRBJ2-7; 10 bases line up with TRBD1. Germline values: CDR1 MDHEN, CDR2 SYDVKM. The CDR3 sequence is 14 residues long. Trimming removed 6 bases from V and 2 bases from J; junction bases left unmatched: 4. The CDR3 here is CASRAGTGAYEQYF. DNA of the CDR3: TGTGCCAGCAGGGCCGGGACAGGGGCCTACGAGCAGTACTTC.

This chain links TRBV6-1 with TRBJ2-1; 10 bases are a match to TRBD2. Germline loops: CDR1 MNHNS, CDR2 SASEGT. CDR3 length: 13 residues. The junction had 9 bases not matched to a gene; V was cut back by 3 bases and J by 16 bases. Here the CDR3 reads CASSEILAGLNFF. CDR3 nucleotide sequence: TGTGCCAGCAGTGAGATACTAGCGGGGTTGAACTTCTTC.

This sequence joins TRBV5-4 and TRBJ2-7; 9 bases are a match to TRBD2. CDR1 and CDR2 (germline): SGHNT, YYREEE (reference sequence). The CDR3 has 16 amino acids. V shed 3 bases, J shed 2 bases, and the junction held 9 bases outside the gene matches. The CDR3 DNA follows: TGTGCCAGCAGCTCCGGTGGGGGCGGGAGGGCCTACGAGCAGTACTTC. This codes for CASSSGGGGRAYEQYF.